The rows below give T cell receptor beta chains drawn from one sample of a study of Tregs in tolerant kidney transplant recipients. Clones were read by immunoSEQ multiplex PCR, and TCRdb kept only the in-frame ones, dropping some. The table lists under 50,000 clones, about 90% of them singletons. Sample: Tregs from blood. Source of these receptors: a human donor in good health. Both conserved end residues are part of each CDR3. The order of the fields is clone size, V gene, J gene, D gene, CDR3 protein, CDR3 DNA. The D gene is left open where the match is weak. Not every row has a clone size; where given, it reads once, few, many or a size class.

-,TRBV7-9,TRBJ2-7,TRBD1,CASSFTPGQGAPGVYEQYF,TGTGCCAGCAGCTTCACACCGGGACAGGGGGCCCCGGGGGTCTACGAGCAGTACTTC
-,TRBV27,TRBJ1-2,-,CASSLFIPGSLSASNYGYTF,TGTGCCAGCAGTTTATTTATCCCCGGCAGCTTGTCAGCCTCTAACTATGGCTACACCTTC
-,TRBV7-8,TRBJ2-7,-,CASSLWGGSSYEQYF,TGTGCCAGCAGCTTATGGGGTGGAAGCTCCTACGAGCAGTACTTC
-,TRBV9,TRBJ1-4,-,CASSVGYRTNEKLFF,TGTGCCAGCAGCGTGGGGTATCGGACTAATGAAAAACTGTTTTTT
-,TRBV29-1,TRBJ2-7,TRBD2,CSVLYSGSSYEQYF,TGCAGCGTCCTCTATAGCGGGTCCTCCTACGAGCAGTACTTC
-,TRBV4-1,TRBJ2-4,TRBD1,CASSQDGGTGILNIQYF,TGCGCCAGCAGCCAAGATGGAGGGACAGGTATATTGAACATTCAGTACTTC
once,TRBV5-1,TRBJ1-3,-,CASSLGLGDSGNTIYF,TGCGCCAGCAGCCTAGGTTTGGGAGACTCTGGAAACACCATATATTTT
-,TRBV7-2,TRBJ2-3,-,CASSLAGTTQYF,TGTGCCAGCAGCTTAGCCGGGACTACGCAGTATTTT
once,TRBV5-1,TRBJ2-5,-,CASSLGRGGETQYF,TGCGCCAGCAGCTTGGGAAGGGGAGGCGAGACCCAGTACTTC
-,TRBV2,TRBJ1-3,-,CASSTRGAGNTIYF,TGTGCCAGCAGTACCCGCGGAGCTGGAAACACCATATATTTT
-,TRBV20-1,TRBJ1-4,-,CSALGRVELFF,TGCAGTGCTCTTGGGAGGGTGGAACTGTTTTTT
-,TRBV5-4,TRBJ2-5,TRBD1,CASSLTFRGQETQYF,TGTGCCAGCAGCTTGACCTTCAGGGGGCAAGAGACCCAGTACTTC
-,TRBV6-5,TRBJ2-1,-,CASRRGGGPFGQFF,TGTGCCAGCAGGAGAGGGGGAGGGCCTTTCGGGCAGTTCTTC
-,TRBV7-8,TRBJ2-7,-,CASSLDTRSYEQYF,TGTGCCAGCAGCTTAGACACTCGCTCCTACGAGCAGTACTTC
-,TRBV5-1,TRBJ2-1,TRBD1,CASRPRQGHYNEQFF,TGCGCCAGCCGACCCAGACAGGGGCATTACAATGAGCAGTTCTTC